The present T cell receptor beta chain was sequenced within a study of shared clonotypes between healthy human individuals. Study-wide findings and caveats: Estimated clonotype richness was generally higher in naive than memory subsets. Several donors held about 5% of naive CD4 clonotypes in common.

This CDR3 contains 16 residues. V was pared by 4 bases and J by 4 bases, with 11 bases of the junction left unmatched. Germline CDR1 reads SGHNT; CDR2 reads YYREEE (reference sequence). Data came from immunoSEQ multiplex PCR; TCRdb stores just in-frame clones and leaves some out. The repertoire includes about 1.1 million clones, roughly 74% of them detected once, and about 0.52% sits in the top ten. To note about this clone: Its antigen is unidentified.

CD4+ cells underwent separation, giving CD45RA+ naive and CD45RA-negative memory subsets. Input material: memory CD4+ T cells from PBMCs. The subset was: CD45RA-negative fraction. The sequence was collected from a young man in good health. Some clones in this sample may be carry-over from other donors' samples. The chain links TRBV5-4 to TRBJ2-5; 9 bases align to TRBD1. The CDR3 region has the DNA TGTGCCAGCAGCCCGCAAACAGGGGGCGGTACAGAGACCCAGTACTTC. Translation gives CASSPQTGGGTETQYF.